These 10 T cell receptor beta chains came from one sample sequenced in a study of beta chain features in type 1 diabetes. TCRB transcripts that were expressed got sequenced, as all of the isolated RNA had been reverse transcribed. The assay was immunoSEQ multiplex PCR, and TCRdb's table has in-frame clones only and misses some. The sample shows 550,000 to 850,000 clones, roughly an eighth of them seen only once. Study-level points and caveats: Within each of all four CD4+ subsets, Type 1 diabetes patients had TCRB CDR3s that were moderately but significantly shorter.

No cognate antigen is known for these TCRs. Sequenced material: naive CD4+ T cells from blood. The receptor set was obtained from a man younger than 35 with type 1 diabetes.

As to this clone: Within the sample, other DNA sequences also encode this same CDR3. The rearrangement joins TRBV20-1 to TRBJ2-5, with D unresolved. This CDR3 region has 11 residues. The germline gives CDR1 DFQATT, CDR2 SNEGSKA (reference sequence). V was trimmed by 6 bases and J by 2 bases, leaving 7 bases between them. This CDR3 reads CSARPQETQYF. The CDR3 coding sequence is TGCAGTGCCCGGCCTCAAGAGACCCAGTACTTC.

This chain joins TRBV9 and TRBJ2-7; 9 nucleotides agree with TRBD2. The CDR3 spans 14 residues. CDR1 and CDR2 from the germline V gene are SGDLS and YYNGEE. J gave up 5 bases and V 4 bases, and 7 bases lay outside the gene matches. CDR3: CASSPRTSADEQYF. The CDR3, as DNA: TGTGCCAGCAGCCCCCGGACTAGCGCAGACGAGCAGTACTTC.

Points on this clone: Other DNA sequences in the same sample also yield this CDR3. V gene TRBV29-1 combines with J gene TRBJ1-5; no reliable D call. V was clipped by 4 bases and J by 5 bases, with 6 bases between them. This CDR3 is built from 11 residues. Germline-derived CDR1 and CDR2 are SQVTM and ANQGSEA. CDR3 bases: TGCAGCGTTGGGTGGGATCAGCCCCAGCATTTT. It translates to CSVGWDQPQHF.

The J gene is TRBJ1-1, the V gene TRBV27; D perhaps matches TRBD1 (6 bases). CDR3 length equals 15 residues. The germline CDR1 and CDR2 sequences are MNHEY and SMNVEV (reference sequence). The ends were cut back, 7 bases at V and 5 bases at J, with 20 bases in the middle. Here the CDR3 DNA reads TGTGCCAGCACCCCCGGAAATTGGAGGGGGACTGAAGCTTTCTTT. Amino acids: CASTPGNWRGTEAFF.

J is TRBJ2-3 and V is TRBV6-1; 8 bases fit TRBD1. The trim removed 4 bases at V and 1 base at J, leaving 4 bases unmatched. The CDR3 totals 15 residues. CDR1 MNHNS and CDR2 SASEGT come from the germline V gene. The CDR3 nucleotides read TGTGCCAGCAGTGCCCCGGACAGGGGCACAGATACGCAGTATTTT. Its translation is CASSAPDRGTDTQYF.

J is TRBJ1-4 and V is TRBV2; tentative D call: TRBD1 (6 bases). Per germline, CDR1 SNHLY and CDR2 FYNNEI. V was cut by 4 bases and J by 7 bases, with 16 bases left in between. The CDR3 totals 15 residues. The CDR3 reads CASSAQQGSAEKLFF. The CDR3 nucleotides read TGTGCCAGCAGTGCCCAACAGGGTTCGGCTGAAAAACTGTTTTTT.

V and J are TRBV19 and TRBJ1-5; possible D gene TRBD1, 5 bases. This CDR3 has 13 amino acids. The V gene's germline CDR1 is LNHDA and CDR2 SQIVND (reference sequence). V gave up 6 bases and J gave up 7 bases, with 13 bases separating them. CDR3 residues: CASSRGRGQPQHF. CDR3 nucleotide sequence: TGTGCCAGTAGCCGGGGCCGCGGGCAGCCCCAGCATTTT.

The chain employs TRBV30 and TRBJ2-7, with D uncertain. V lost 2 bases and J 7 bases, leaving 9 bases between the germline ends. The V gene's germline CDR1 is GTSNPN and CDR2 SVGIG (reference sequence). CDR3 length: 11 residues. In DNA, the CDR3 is TGTGCCTGGAGTTACCCTGGGGAGCAGTACTTC. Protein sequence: CAWSYPGEQYF.

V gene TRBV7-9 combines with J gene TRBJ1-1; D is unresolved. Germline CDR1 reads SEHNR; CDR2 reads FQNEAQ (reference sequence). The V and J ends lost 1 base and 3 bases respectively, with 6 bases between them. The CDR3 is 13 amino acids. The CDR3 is CASSLGSDTEAFF. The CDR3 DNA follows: TGTGCCAGCAGCTTAGGCAGTGACACTGAAGCTTTCTTT.

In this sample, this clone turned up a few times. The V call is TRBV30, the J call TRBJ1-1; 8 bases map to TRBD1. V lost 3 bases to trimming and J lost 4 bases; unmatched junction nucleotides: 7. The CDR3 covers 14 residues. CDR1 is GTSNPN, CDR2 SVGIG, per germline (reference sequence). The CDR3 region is CAWRLQGARTEAFF. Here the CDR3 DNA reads TGTGCCTGGAGGTTGCAGGGGGCCCGCACTGAAGCTTTCTTT.